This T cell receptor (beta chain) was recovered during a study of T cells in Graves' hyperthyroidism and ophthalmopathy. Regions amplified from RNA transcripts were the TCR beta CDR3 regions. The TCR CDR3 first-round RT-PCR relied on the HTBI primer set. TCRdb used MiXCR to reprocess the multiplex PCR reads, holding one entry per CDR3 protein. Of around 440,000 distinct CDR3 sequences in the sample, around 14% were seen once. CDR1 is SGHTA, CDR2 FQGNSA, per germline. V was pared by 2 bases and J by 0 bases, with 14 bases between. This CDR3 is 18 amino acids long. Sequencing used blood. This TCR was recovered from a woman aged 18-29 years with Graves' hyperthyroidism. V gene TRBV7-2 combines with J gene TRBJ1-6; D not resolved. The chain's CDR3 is CASSLQGALSSYNSPLHF. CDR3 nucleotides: TGTGCCAGCAGCTTACAAGGCGCACTAAGCTCCTATAATTCACCCCTCCACTTT.